Listed below are T cell receptor beta chains from one sample, sequenced in a study of post-analysis software for immune sequencing data. MiXCR, run by TCRdb on the PCR reads, gives a single entry per CDR3 protein. In the table there are approximately 770,000 distinct CDR3 sequences, more than 45% of which are singletons. The specimen sequenced was blood. These receptors all come from a girl under 18 with multiple sclerosis. Both conserved end residues are part of each CDR3. A D gene is named only where the DNA matches it firmly. The size field is filled for only some rows; it gives once, few, many or a size class.

TGTGCCAGCAGTTCCCGACCCACTGAAGCTTTCTTT	CASSSRPTEAFF	.	TRBV28	TRBJ1-1	.
TGTGCCAGCAGCCCCCATCCGGACGGCCTCGAGCAGTACTTC	CASSPHPDGLEQYF	.	TRBV9	TRBJ2-7	.
TGTGCCACCAGCACGGGACCCTACAATGAGCAGTTCTTC	CATSTGPYNEQFF	.	TRBV15	TRBJ2-1	.
TGTGCCATCAGTGAGTCCCCGGACAAGGGGAATCAGCCCCAGCATTTT	CAISESPDKGNQPQHF	.	TRBV10-3	TRBJ1-5	.
TGTGCCAGCAGTGACCCCCGCTTTTCGGCGGGGCTAGGAAATGAGCAGTTCTTC	CASSDPRFSAGLGNEQFF	.	TRBV6-1	TRBJ2-1	.
TGCAGCGTTGTGGGGGGTACCATCCCCGAGCAGTACTTC	CSVVGGTIPEQYF	.	TRBV29-1	TRBJ2-7	.
TGTGCCAGCATGGGTGGGGAGACCCAGTACTTC	CASMGGETQYF	.	TRBV11-3	TRBJ2-5	.
TGCAGTGCTAGTACACAGGGGGCCGAGACCCAGTACTTC	CSASTQGAETQYF	TRBD1	TRBV20-1	TRBJ2-5	.
TGCAGTGCTAGTCCGGACAGGGATTTGGGCTACACCTTC	CSASPDRDLGYTF	TRBD1	TRBV20-1	TRBJ1-2	once
TGTGCCAGCAGCTCCATCGCTAACTATGGCCACACCTTC	CASSSIANYGHTF	.	TRBV5-6	TRBJ1-2	.
TGTGCCAGCAGTGAGGGATACATGAACACTGAAGCTTTCTTT	CASSEGYMNTEAFF	.	TRBV12-3/TRBV12-4	TRBJ1-1	.
TGTGCCAGCAGCTTAGATGACACCTCGGGCACAGATACGCAGTATTTT	CASSLDDTSGTDTQYF	.	TRBV7-2	TRBJ2-3	few
TGCAGTGCTAGTATAGGGTCCCCACCAAAAAACATTCAGTACTTC	CSASIGSPPKNIQYF	.	TRBV20-1	TRBJ2-4	.
TGCAGTGCTGAGGCCGCGGATCACACAGATACGCAGTATTTT	CSAEAADHTDTQYF	.	TRBV20-1	TRBJ2-3	few
TGCAGTGCTAGAGCCCCCCGGGAGCGTGGGGAAAAACTGTTTTTT	CSARAPRERGEKLFF	.	TRBV20-1	TRBJ1-4	.
TGTGCCAGCAGGCTAAGACCCGGGGAGACCCAGTACTTC	CASRLRPGETQYF	.	TRBV12-3/TRBV12-4	TRBJ2-5	.
TGCAGTGCTAGACGGACAGCGAACACCGGGGAGCTGTTTTTT	CSARRTANTGELFF	.	TRBV20-1	TRBJ2-2	few
TGTGCCAGCCAGACAGGGCTTAACTATGGCTACACCTTC	CASQTGLNYGYTF	TRBD1	TRBV28	TRBJ1-2	few
TGTGCCAGCAGCTTAGAGAACGAAGAGACCCAGTACTTC	CASSLENEETQYF	.	TRBV7-3	TRBJ2-5	.
TGTGCCAGCAGCTTGGGTAGAAGGAGCTCCTACGAGCAGTACTTC	CASSLGRRSSYEQYF	.	TRBV5-4	TRBJ2-7	.
TGTGCCAGCAGCCGGGACAGAAGCTCCTACGAGCAGTACTTC	CASSRDRSSYEQYF	TRBD1	TRBV5-6	TRBJ2-7	many
TGCAGTGCTCCGTGGGCAGGGCCCTACCAAGAGACCCAGTACTTC	CSAPWAGPYQETQYF	.	TRBV20-1	TRBJ2-5	.
TGTGCCAGCAGCTTAAGGCTAGACAGCTTACTGAACACTGAAGCTTTCTTT	CASSLRLDSLLNTEAFF	.	TRBV7-2	TRBJ1-1	.
TGTGCCAGCGGGACAAATACCTACGAGCAGTACTTC	CASGTNTYEQYF	.	TRBV27	TRBJ2-7	few
TGTGCCAGCAGCGGGCCCGGGACAGTGGCGCTTTCGTACTTC	CASSGPGTVALSYF	TRBD1	TRBV7-9	TRBJ2-5	.
TGTGCCAGCAGTTCACCGGGACAAATTTTTGGAGATACGCAGTATTTT	CASSSPGQIFGDTQYF	.	TRBV12-3/TRBV12-4	TRBJ2-3	.
TGCGCCAGCAGCCAAGAATTCAGCACATTTGGCGAGCAGTACTTC	CASSQEFSTFGEQYF	.	TRBV4-3	TRBJ2-7	.
TGCAGTGCTAGATCCTCGGGACTAGCGGGAGGGGCCTACGAGCAGTACTTC	CSARSSGLAGGAYEQYF	TRBD2	TRBV20-1	TRBJ2-7	.
TGCAGTGCTAAACCGACGGACAGCCTTCGCACTGAAGCTTTCTTT	CSAKPTDSLRTEAFF	.	TRBV20-1	TRBJ1-1	.
TGTGCCAGCAGCCCCGGGACAGGGGGCTTGGGAAACACTGAAGCTTTCTTT	CASSPGTGGLGNTEAFF	TRBD1	TRBV7-9	TRBJ1-1	once
TGCAGCGTTGTGCTAGGGGTTAGCACAGATACGCAGTATTTT	CSVVLGVSTDTQYF	.	TRBV29-1	TRBJ2-3	.
TGTGCCATCAGTTCCGGGACGGTTCCGGGGTACTTC	CAISSGTVPGYF	.	TRBV10-3	TRBJ2-5	.
TGCAGTGCTAGGACAGGGGGCACGGCCAAAAACATTCAGTACTTC	CSARTGGTAKNIQYF	TRBD1	TRBV20-1	TRBJ2-4	.
TGCAGTGCCGACAGGGGGCCTGGAGCTGAAGCTTTCTTT	CSADRGPGAEAFF	TRBD1	TRBV20-1	TRBJ1-1	.
TGTGCCAGCAGCCCAGGGACAGGGGAGCAGCCCCAGCATTTT	CASSPGTGEQPQHF	TRBD1	TRBV11-2	TRBJ1-5	.
TGTGCCAGCAGTGCCCCCCCGCGGAATTCACCCCTCCACTTT	CASSAPPRNSPLHF	.	TRBV2	TRBJ1-6	few
TGTGCCAGCAGCCCTGGGACAGGGCCTCAAGAGACCCAGTACTTC	CASSPGTGPQETQYF	TRBD1	TRBV7-9	TRBJ2-5	.
TGTGCCAGCAGCTCCGTTCAGGCCCGCTACAATGAGCAGTTCTTC	CASSSVQARYNEQFF	.	TRBV7-2	TRBJ2-1	.
TGTGCCACCAGTGAGGGGAGCAGTGGGGAATTCTACAATGAGCAGTTCTTC	CATSEGSSGEFYNEQFF	.	TRBV24-1	TRBJ2-1	.
TGTGCCAGCAGCACCCGTACCCACGAGCAGTACTTC	CASSTRTHEQYF	.	TRBV7-8	TRBJ2-7	.
TGTGCCAGCAGCTTAGCCCTGGGTCTAGCTGGCAATGAGCAGTTCTTC	CASSLALGLAGNEQFF	.	TRBV7-9	TRBJ2-1	few
TGTGCCAGCAGTTACGCAGCGGGCTATGGCTACACCTTC	CASSYAAGYGYTF	.	TRBV6-6	TRBJ1-2	.
TGTGCCATCGGCCCAAGGGACACAGGCACAGATACGCAGTATTTT	CAIGPRDTGTDTQYF	.	TRBV10-3	TRBJ2-3	once
TGCAGTGCTATAGCCTCGGGAATTGGAGGCTACAATGAGCAGTTCTTC	CSAIASGIGGYNEQFF	.	TRBV20-1	TRBJ2-1	.
TGTGCCAACCTGAGACTAGCGGGAGACGCCTCCTACAATGAGCAGTTCTTC	CANLRLAGDASYNEQFF	TRBD2	TRBV7-9	TRBJ2-1	.
TGTGCCAGCAGCCCACAAGGTTCCGGACAGGGGATCAGCTATGGCTACACCTTC	CASSPQGSGQGISYGYTF	TRBD1	TRBV4-2	TRBJ1-2	.